This TCR beta chain was recorded in a study of cytomegalovirus exposure and HLA in healthy donors. PCR employed 60 Vbeta and 13 Jbeta primers. The table came from immunoSEQ multiplex PCR; TCRdb's copy has only in-frame clones and leaves some out. Among some 150,000 clones, around 80% were seen once, and the ten largest hold about 2.2%. V was pared by 6 bases and J by 4 bases, with 13 bases between. Germline CDR1 is LNHDA and CDR2 is SQIVND (reference sequence). CDR3 length: 13 residues. The sequence was collected from a man in his thirties or forties in good health and CMV-seronegative. The sample was PBMCs. The chain uses TRBV19 and TRBJ2-7, with D perhaps matching TRBD2 (6 bases). CDR3 residues: CASRGDGGYEQYF. CDR3 sequence (DNA): TGTGCCAGTAGGGGGGACGGGGGTTACGAGCAGTACTTC. The full variable domain, its missing parts supplied by reference TRBV19 and TRBJ2-7, is DGGITQSPKYLFRKEGQNVTLSCEQNLNHDAMYWYRQDPGQGLRLIYYSQIVNDFQKGDIAEGYSVSREKKESFPLTVTSAQKNPTAFYLCASRGDGGYEQYFGPGTRLTVT.